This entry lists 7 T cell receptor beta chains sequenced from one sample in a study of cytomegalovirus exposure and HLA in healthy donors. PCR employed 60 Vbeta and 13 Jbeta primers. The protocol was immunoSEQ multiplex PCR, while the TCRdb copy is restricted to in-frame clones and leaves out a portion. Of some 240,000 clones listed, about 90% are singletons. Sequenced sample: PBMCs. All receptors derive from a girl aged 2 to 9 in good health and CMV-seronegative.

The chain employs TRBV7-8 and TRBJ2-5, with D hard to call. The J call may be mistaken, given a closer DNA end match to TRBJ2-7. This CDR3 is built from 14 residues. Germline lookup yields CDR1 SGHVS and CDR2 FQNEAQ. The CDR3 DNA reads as TGTGCCAGCAGCTTAGGGCAGGATTCCTACGAGCAGTACTTC. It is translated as CASSLGQDSYEQYF.

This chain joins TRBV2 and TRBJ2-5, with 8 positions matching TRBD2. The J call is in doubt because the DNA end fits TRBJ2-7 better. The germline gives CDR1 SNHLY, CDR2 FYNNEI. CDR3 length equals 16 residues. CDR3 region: CASSEVGSGTSYEQYF. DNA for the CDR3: TGTGCCAGCAGTGAAGTTGGTAGCGGGACCTCCTACGAGCAGTACTTC.

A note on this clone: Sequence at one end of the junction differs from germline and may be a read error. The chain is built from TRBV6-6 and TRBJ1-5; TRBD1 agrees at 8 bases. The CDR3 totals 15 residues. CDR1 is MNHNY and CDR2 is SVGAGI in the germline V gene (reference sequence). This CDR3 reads CASRYWTGSNQPQHF. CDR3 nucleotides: TGTGCCAGCAGATACTGGACAGGGTCCAATCAGCCCCAGCATTTT.

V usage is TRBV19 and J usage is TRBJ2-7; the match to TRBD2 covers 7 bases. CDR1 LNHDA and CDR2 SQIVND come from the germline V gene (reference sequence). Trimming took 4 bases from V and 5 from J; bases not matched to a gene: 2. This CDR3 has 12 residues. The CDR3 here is CASSTGLDEQYF. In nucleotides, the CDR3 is TGTGCCAGTAGTACAGGACTAGACGAGCAGTACTTC.

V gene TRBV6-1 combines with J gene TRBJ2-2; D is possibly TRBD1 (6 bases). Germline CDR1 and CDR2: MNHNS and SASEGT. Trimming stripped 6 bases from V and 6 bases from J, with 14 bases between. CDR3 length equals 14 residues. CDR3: CASRDSDGSGELFF. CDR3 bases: TGTGCCAGCAGGGACAGTGACGGATCCGGGGAGCTGTTTTTT.

CDR3 protein: CAISEGGGNYEQYF. The CDR3 coding sequence is TGTGCCATCAGTGAGGGAGGGGGCAATTACGAGCAGTACTTC. This chain links TRBV10-3 with TRBJ2-7; tentatively, D is TRBD1 (7 bases). The CDR3 runs 14 residues. Germline CDR1 reads ENHRY; CDR2 reads SYGVKD. V lost 2 bases and J lost 4, with 12 bases in between.

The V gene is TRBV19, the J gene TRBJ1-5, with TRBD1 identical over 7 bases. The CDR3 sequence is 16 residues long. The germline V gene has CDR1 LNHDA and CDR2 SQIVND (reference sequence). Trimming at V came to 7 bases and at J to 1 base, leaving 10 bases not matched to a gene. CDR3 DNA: TGTGCCAGTACCCATGACAGGGCTTGGAGCAATCAGCCCCAGCATTTT. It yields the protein CASTHDRAWSNQPQHF.